This entry lists 9 T cell receptor beta chains sequenced from one sample in a study of molecular identifiers for immune sequencing clone quantification. TCRdb ran MiXCR on the PCR reads and lists one entry per CDR3 protein. This table has around 320,000 distinct CDR3 sequences, 24% appearing once. Specimen: naive CD8+ T cells from blood, with Jurkat cell RNA spiked in. This sample's subset: FACS-sorted CD8+CD4-CCR7+CD45RA+ naive T cells. The receptors stem from a human donor in good health. Some libraries in this study had Jurkat cell RNA spiked in.

This clonotype was counted ten times or more. V gene TRBV2 combines with J gene TRBJ2-3, with 14 bases identical to TRBD2. This CDR3 contains 16 residues. The germline V gene has CDR1 SNHLY and CDR2 FYNNEI. The J segment lost 6 bases and the V segment lost 10 bases, leaving 12 bases of the junction unmatched. Written as DNA, the CDR3 is TGTGCCACACCCTGGAGACTAGCGGGGGGGCCGGATACGCAGTATTTT. It yields the protein CATPWRLAGGPDTQYF.

Note on this clonotype: A much larger clone lies a single base off, so this may be a read error. As the CDR3 is not closed by the conserved phenylalanine or tryptophan, this likely results from a read error. The rearrangement joins TRBV12-3 or TRBV12-4 to TRBJ1-2, with a weak D call TRBD1 (6 bases). This CDR3 spans 13 amino acids. V was trimmed by 4 bases and J by 4 bases, leaving 10 bases between them. The CDR3 nucleotides read TGTGCCAGCAGTTCGCCAGGGGTCTATGGCTACACCCTC. Translated: CASSSPGVYGYTL.

Concerning this clonotype: This clone may be a read error of a much larger clone one base away. V is TRBV11-2 and J is TRBJ2-7; no definite D call. CDR1 SGHAT and CDR2 FQNNGV come from the germline V gene. CDR3 length equals 14 residues. The CDR3 DNA sequence: TGTGCCCGCAGCTTAGAGTACGGATCCTACGAGCAGTACTTC. This codes for CARSLEYGSYEQYF.

There are many counts of this clonotype. This chain joins TRBV4-1 and TRBJ1-1; TRBD1 aligns across 9 bases. The CDR3 covers 14 residues. Germline CDR1 is MGHRA and CDR2 is YSYEKL. The junction had 7 bases not matched to a gene; V was cut back by 5 bases and J by 6 bases. CDR3 sequence (DNA): TGCGCCAGCAGCAGATCGACAGGGGGTCCTGAAGCTTTCTTT. Translated, it gives CASSRSTGGPEAFF.

The chain links TRBV19 to TRBJ2-3; no reliable D call. The CDR3 has 15 amino acids. The V gene's germline CDR1 is LNHDA and CDR2 SQIVND (reference sequence). V shed 3 bases and J shed 1 base, with 11 bases lying between them. CDR3 region: CASSILATRTDTQYF. CDR3 nucleotides: TGTGCCAGTAGTATTCTGGCGACCCGCACAGATACGCAGTATTTT.

V gene TRBV12-3 or TRBV12-4 combines with J gene TRBJ2-1; D gene ambiguous. The CDR3 totals 12 residues. Trimming cost V 6 bases and J 7 bases, with 10 bases left between them. The CDR3 sequence is CASSLKRNEQFF. CDR3 in DNA: TGTGCCAGCAGCCTTAAGAGGAATGAGCAGTTCTTC.

This clonotype was detected a few times. The rearrangement uses TRBV7-9 and TRBJ2-7; D is uncertain. The CDR3 is 14 amino acids. CDR1 and CDR2 from the germline V gene are SEHNR and FQNEAQ (reference sequence). The V and J ends lost 2 bases and 7 bases respectively, with 15 bases between them. DNA of the CDR3: TGTGCCAGCAGCTTACTGGGCGCGCCTAGGGAGCAGTACTTC. Its protein is CASSLLGAPREQYF.

As concerns this clonotype: Since the CDR3 does not end with the conserved phenylalanine or tryptophan, this likely comes from a read error. The rearrangement uses TRBV10-2 and TRBJ1-1, with TRBD1 as a possible D gene (6 bases). V was trimmed by 6 bases and J by 0 bases, leaving 11 bases between them. This CDR3 contains 14 residues. Germline lookup yields CDR1 WSHSY and CDR2 SAAADI. DNA of the CDR3: TGCGCCAGCAGCGAAGACAGGCTGAACACTGAAGCTTTCTCT. Translating gives CASSEDRLNTEAFS.

This clonotype was detected only a few times. The chain recombines TRBV4-1 with TRBJ1-6; 10 nucleotides line up with TRBD1. V shed 1 base and J 1 base; nucleotides not matched to a gene: 4. The CDR3 runs to 18 residues. Looked up from germline, CDR1 is MGHRA and CDR2 is YSYEKL. The CDR3 nucleotides are TGCGCCAGCAGCCAAGGGACAGGGGGAGGGTCCTATAATTCACCCCTCCACTTT. Its protein product is CASSQGTGGGSYNSPLHF.